The 7 T cell receptor beta chains given below trace back to one sample, sequenced in a study of blood T cell repertoires in COVID-19 (dated by TCRdb to 2018 to 2021). Libraries were prepared through the immunoSEQ multiplex PCR assay. TCRdb provides this immuneACCESS table in a form limited to in-frame rearrangements. Some clones are lacking; in checked studies, under half of them reflect an unresolved V gene, and why the rest are absent is not known. The sample table contains 200,000 to 250,000 clones; only one count was recorded for 70% to 90% of them. Together, the top ten hold 11% of the sample. The specimen was PBMCs or T cells enriched from blood (not recorded which). Receptors originate from a young man who had recovered from COVID-19.

The chain couples TRBV10-3 to TRBJ1-2; the D gene is possibly TRBD1 (5 bases). The CDR3 sequence is 13 residues long. V was cut by 4 bases and J by 6 bases, with 12 bases left in between. The germline CDR1 and CDR2 sequences are ENHRY and SYGVKD. CDR3 sequence: CAISAQGGNGYTF. The CDR3 DNA follows: TGTGCCATCAGTGCTCAGGGAGGTAATGGCTACACCTTC.

V is TRBV2 and J is TRBJ1-2; D is possibly TRBD1 (6 bases). The germline CDR1 and CDR2 sequences are SNHLY and FYNNEI. The CDR3 is 15 residues long. Trimming left V 2 bases short and J 6 bases short, with 16 bases between. CDR3 sequence reads: CASSENRQGKNGYTF. DNA for the CDR3: TGTGCCAGCAGTGAAAATCGTCAGGGGAAAAATGGCTACACCTTC.

J is TRBJ1-4 and V is TRBV25-1; maybe TRBD1 (5 bases). The germline V gene has CDR1 MGHDK and CDR2 SYGVNS. The CDR3 loop spans 15 amino acids. V was pared by 3 bases and J by 0 bases, with 8 bases between. The CDR3 nucleotides read TGTGCCAGCAGTGAGCAGGGTGCAACTAATGAAAAACTGTTTTTT. Translated, it gives CASSEQGATNEKLFF.

J is TRBJ2-1 and V is TRBV6-2 or TRBV6-3; a weak D match, TRBD2 (5 bases). Germline-derived CDR1 and CDR2 are MNHEY and SVGEGT. The V gene lost 2 bases and the J gene lost 12 bases, with 8 bases spanning the gap. The CDR3 sequence is 11 residues long. The DNA for the CDR3 is TGTGCCAGCAGTTACACCCGGGGGCAGTTCTTC. This codes for CASSYTRGQFF.

This clone was observed a handful of times. The V call is TRBV5-1, the J call TRBJ2-7, with 9 nucleotides matching TRBD1. The germline CDR1 and CDR2 sequences are SGHRS and YFSETQ. This CDR3 comprises 14 residues. Unmatched junction bases numbered 6, after V lost 4 bases and J lost 4 bases. The CDR3 reads CASSVGQGFYEQYF. The CDR3 DNA follows: TGCGCCAGCAGCGTGGGACAGGGCTTTTACGAGCAGTACTTC.

The J gene is TRBJ1-5, the V gene TRBV5-1, with D possibly TRBD1 on 6 matching bases. Germline CDR1 is SGHRS and CDR2 is YFSETQ. The germline V and J ends were trimmed by 1 base and 8 bases, with 13 bases remaining between them. The CDR3 contains 14 residues. As DNA, the CDR3 is TGCGCCAGCAGCTTGTCGGCAGGGGAGAAGCCCCAGCATTTT. It specifies CASSLSAGEKPQHF.

The chain has TRBV4-1 and TRBJ1-5; tentatively, D is TRBD1 (5 bases). Per germline, CDR1 MGHRA and CDR2 YSYEKL. Trimming shortened V by 1 base and J by 3 bases, and 10 bases separated the two germline ends. This CDR3 spans 15 amino acids. The chain's CDR3 is CASSQGQGFNQPQHF. DNA of the CDR3: TGCGCCAGCAGCCAAGGCCAGGGATTCAATCAGCCCCAGCATTTT.